These 10 T cell receptor beta chains share one sample of origin, sequenced in a study of T cells in Graves' hyperthyroidism and ophthalmopathy. Amplification of TCR beta CDR3 regions was performed using RNA transcripts as template. The TCR CDR3 first-round RT-PCR relied on the HTBI primer set. TCRdb passed the multiplex PCR reads through MiXCR, listing each CDR3 protein once. Among some 490,000 distinct CDR3 sequences listed, 22% were seen once. The sequencing input was blood. These receptors all come from a woman aged 70-85 years with Graves' ophthalmopathy.

This clonotype was counted only a few times. As DNA, the CDR3 is TGTGCCAGCAGCAGCCCGGCCAGGGAGACCCAGTACTTC. Translated, it gives CASSSPARETQYF. The genes are TRBV12-3 or TRBV12-4 and TRBJ2-5; unclear D gene. The CDR3 runs 13 residues. The germline V and J ends were trimmed by 6 bases and 5 bases, with 13 bases remaining between them.

Comment on this clonotype: The missing conserved phenylalanine or tryptophan at the end of this CDR3 makes a read error likely. V and J are TRBV9 and TRBJ2-3; D may match TRBD1 or TRBD2 (6 bases each). V was shortened by 4 bases and J by 1 base, with 19 bases between the two germline ends. The CDR3 totals 17 residues. In germline, CDR1 is SGDLS, CDR2 YYNGEE. DNA of the CDR3: TGTGCCAGCAGCCCGGAAGGGGGGCGGGACCGCACAGATACGCAGTATTCT. Its protein is CASSPEGGRDRTDTQYS.

The chain links TRBV27 to TRBJ2-7; TRBD2 might be the D (5 bases). V lost 4 bases, J lost 3 bases, and 16 bases lay in between. This CDR3 comprises 15 residues. CDR1 is MNHEY and CDR2 is SMNVEV in the germline V gene (reference sequence). The CDR3 region has the DNA TGTGCCAGCAGTTCCTTGTCGACTACTTACTACGAGCAGTACTTC. It translates to CASSSLSTTYYEQYF.

This clonotype was picked up many times. The rearrangement links TRBV28 to TRBJ1-2; D unclear. Germline assignment: CDR1 MDHEN and CDR2 SYDVKM. The CDR3 sequence is 14 residues long. V lost 5 bases and J 5 bases, leaving 15 bases between the germline ends. CDR3 sequence reads: CASSRYGGRYGYTF. CDR3 DNA sequence: TGTGCCAGCAGTAGGTATGGAGGGCGGTATGGCTACACCTTC.

The sample holds many counts of this clonotype. The chain joins TRBV2 to TRBJ2-1; D possibly corresponds to TRBD2 (7 bases). The V end lost 4 bases, the J end lost 7 bases, and 17 bases lay between the germline ends. The CDR3 runs 15 residues. Germline CDR1 reads SNHLY; CDR2 reads FYNNEI. CDR3 sequence: CASSVEGGPANEQFF. The CDR3 nucleotides read TGTGCCAGCAGTGTCGAGGGGGGGCCCGCAAATGAGCAGTTCTTC.

This clonotype appeared many times. The chain carries TRBV10-3 and TRBJ2-1; 13 nucleotides match TRBD2. This CDR3 has 16 residues. Germline V gene data show CDR1 as ENHRY and CDR2 as SYGVKD. With 3 bases clipped from V and 10 bases from J, the junction kept 9 bases outside the gene matches. CDR3 bases: TGTGCCATCAGTGATGCGTCGGGACTAGCGGGATACGAGCAGTTCTTC. Its translation: CAISDASGLAGYEQFF.

The V call is TRBV6-1, the J call TRBJ2-4, with TRBD2 matching over 10 bases. Trimming removed 1 base from V and 3 bases from J; junction bases left unmatched: 9. Per germline, CDR1 MNHNS and CDR2 SASEGT. This CDR3 region has 18 residues. The CDR3 region has the DNA TGTGCCAGCAGTGAAGTCCCTAGCGGGAGTGTTGGCAAAAACATTCAGTACTTC. Translating gives CASSEVPSGSVGKNIQYF.

This clonotype was recorded a few times. The chain recombines TRBV11-2 with TRBJ2-2; 7 bases map to TRBD1. V trimming: 0 bases; J trimming: 8 bases; junction bases outside the gene matches: 0. Germline loops: CDR1 SGHAT, CDR2 FQNNGV. The CDR3 sequence is 13 residues long. The CDR3 bases are TGTGCCAGCAGCTTAGAACAGGGGGGGGAGCTGTTTTTT. Translation: CASSLEQGGELFF.

The chain links TRBV7-2 to TRBJ2-7; D may correspond to TRBD1 or TRBD2 (5 bases each). V was pared by 1 base and J by 0 bases, with 10 bases between. The CDR3 consists of 15 residues. Germline assignment: CDR1 SGHTA and CDR2 FQGNSA. The CDR3 loop reads CASSLDAGTSYEQYF. In DNA form, the CDR3 reads TGTGCCAGCAGCTTAGACGCAGGGACCTCCTACGAGCAGTACTTC.

This chain uses TRBV20-1 with TRBJ1-5; maybe TRBD1 (5 bases). This CDR3 has 16 residues. Germline V gives CDR1 DFQATT, CDR2 SNEGSKA (reference sequence). V lost 6 bases, J lost 0 bases, and 18 bases lay in between. CDR3 nucleotides: TGCAGTGCGATACTATGGGGGTCGGATAGCAATCAGCCCCAGCATTTT. Translation gives CSAILWGSDSNQPQHF.